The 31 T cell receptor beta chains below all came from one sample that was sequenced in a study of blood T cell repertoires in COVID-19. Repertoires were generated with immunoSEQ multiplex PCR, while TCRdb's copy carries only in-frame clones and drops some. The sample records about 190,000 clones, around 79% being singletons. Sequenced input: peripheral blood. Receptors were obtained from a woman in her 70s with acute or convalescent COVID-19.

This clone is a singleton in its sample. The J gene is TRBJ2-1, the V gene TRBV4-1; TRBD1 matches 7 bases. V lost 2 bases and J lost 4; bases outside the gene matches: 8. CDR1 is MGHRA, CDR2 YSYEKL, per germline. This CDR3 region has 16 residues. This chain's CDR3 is CASSQTLGQRYNEQFF. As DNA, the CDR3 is TGCGCCAGCAGCCAAACGCTGGGACAGAGATACAATGAGCAGTTCTTC.

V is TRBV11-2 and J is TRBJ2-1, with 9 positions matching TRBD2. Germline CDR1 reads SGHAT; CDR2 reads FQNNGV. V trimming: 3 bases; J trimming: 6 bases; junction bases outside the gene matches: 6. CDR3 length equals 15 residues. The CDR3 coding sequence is TGTGCCAGCAGCTTTAGCGGGAGAGGGGGCAATGAGCAGTTCTTC. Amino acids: CASSFSGRGGNEQFF. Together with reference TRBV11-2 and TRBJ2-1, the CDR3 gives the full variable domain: EAGVAQSPRYKIIEKRQSVAFWCNPISGHATLYWYQQILGQGPKLLIQFQNNGVVDDSQLPKDRFSAERLKGVDSTLKIQPAKLEDSAVYLCASSFSGRGGNEQFFGPGTRLTVL.

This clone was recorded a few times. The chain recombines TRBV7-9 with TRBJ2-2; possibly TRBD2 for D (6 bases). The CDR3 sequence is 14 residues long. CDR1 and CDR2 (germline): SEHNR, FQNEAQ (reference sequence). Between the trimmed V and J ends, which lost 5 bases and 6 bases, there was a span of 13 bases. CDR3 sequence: CASSALGGAGELFF. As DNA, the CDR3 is TGTGCCAGCAGCGCGCTAGGAGGGGCCGGGGAGCTGTTTTTT.

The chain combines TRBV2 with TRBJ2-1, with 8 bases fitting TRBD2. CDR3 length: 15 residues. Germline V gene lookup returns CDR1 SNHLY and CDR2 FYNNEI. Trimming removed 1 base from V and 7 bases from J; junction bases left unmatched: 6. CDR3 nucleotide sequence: TGTGCCAGCAGTGAAGAAAGCGGGAGAGAAAATGAGCAGTTCTTC. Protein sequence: CASSEESGRENEQFF.

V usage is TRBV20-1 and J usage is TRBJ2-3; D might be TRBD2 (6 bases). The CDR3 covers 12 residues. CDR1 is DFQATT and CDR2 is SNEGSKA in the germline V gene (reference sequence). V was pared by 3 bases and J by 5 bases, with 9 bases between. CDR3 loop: CSASRELDTQYF. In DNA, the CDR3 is TGCAGTGCTAGTCGGGAGCTAGATACGCAGTATTTT.

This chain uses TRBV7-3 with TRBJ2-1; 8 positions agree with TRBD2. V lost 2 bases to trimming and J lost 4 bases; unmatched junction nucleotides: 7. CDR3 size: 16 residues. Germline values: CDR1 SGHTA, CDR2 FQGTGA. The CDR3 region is CASSLAGGTGYNEQFF. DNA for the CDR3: TGTGCCAGCAGCTTAGCGGGAGGAACGGGATACAATGAGCAGTTCTTC. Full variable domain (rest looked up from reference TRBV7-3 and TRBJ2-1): GAGVSQTPSNKVTEKGKYVELRCDPISGHTALYWYRQSLGQGPEFLIYFQGTGAADDSGLPNDRFFAVRPEGSVSTLKIQRTERGDSAVYLCASSLAGGTGYNEQFFGPGTRLTVL.

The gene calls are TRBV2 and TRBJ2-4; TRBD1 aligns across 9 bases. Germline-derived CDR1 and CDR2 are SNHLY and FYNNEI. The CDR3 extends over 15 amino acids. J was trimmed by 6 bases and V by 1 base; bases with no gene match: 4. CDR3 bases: TGTGCCAGCAGTGAAGAACAGGGGGCAATAAACATTCAGTACTTC. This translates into CASSEEQGAINIQYF.

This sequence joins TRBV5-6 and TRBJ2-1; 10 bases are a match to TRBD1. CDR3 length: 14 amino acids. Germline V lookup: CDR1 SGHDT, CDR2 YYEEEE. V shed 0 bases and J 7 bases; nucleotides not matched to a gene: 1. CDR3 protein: CASSLGDRGNEQFF. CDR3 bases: TGTGCCAGCAGCTTGGGGGACAGGGGTAATGAGCAGTTCTTC.

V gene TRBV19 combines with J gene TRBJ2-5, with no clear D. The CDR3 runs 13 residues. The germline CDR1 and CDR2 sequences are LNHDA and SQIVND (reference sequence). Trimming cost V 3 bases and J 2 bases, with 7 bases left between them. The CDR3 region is CASSMGRQETQYF. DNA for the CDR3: TGTGCCAGTAGTATGGGCAGACAAGAGACCCAGTACTTC. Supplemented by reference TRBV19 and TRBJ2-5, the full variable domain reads DGGITQSPKYLFRKEGQNVTLSCEQNLNHDAMYWYRQDPGQGLRLIYYSQIVNDFQKGDIAEGYSVSREKKESFPLTVTSAQKNPTAFYLCASSMGRQETQYFGPGTRLLVL.

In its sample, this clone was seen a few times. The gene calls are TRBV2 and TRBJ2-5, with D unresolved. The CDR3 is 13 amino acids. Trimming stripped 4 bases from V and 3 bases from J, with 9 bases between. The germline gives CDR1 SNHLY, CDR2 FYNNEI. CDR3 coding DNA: TGTGCCAGCAGTGTCGAGCGAAAAGAGACCCAGTACTTC. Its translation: CASSVERKETQYF.

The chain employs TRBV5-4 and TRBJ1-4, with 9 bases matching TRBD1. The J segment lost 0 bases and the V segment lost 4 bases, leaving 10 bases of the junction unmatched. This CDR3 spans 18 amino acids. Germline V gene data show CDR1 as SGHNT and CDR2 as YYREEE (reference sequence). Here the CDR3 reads CASSPGQGIGSTNEKLFF. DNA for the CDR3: TGTGCCAGCAGCCCAGGACAGGGGATTGGGTCAACTAATGAAAAACTGTTTTTT. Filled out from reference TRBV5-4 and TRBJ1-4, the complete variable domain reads ETGVTQSPTHLIKTRGQQVTLRCSSQSGHNTVSWYQQALGQGPQFIFQYYREEENGRGNFPPRFSGLQFPNYSSELNVNALELDDSALYLCASSPGQGIGSTNEKLFFGSGTQLSVL.

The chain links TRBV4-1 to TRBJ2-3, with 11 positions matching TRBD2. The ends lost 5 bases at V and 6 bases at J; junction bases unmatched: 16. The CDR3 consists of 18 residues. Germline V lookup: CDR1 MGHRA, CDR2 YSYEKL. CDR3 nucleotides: TGCGCCAGCAGCTCTCGTCCATTACTAGCGGGAGTAAGCGATACGCAGTATTTT. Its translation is CASSSRPLLAGVSDTQYF.

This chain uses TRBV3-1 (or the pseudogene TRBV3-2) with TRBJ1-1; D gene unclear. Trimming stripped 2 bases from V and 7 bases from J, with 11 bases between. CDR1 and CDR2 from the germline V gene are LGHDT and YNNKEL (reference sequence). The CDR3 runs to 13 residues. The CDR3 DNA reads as TGTGCCAGCAGCCAACCCCCCGTATATGAAGCTTTCTTT. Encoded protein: CASSQPPVYEAFF.

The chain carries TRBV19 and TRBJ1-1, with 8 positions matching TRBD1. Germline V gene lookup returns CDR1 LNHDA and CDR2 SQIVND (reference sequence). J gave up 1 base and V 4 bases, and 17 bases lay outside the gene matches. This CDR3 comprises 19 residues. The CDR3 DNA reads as TGTGCCAGTAGTACGAACGCCAGGGGGCTTACCCGGGCGAACACTGAAGCTTTCTTT. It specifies CASSTNARGLTRANTEAFF.

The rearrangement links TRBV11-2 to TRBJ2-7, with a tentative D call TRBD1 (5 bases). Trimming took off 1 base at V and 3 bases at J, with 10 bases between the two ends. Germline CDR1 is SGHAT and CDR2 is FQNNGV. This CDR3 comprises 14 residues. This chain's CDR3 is CASSLGSRVYEQYF. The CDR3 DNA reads TGTGCCAGCAGCTTAGGAAGCAGGGTCTACGAGCAGTACTTC.

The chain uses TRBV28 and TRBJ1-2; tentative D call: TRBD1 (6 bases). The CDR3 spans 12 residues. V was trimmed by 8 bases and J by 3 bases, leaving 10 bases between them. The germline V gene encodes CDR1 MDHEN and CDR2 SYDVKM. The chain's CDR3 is CASLQGYYGYTF. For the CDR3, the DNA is TGTGCCAGCCTTCAGGGGTACTATGGCTACACCTTC.

The CDR3 nucleotides read TGTGCCAGCGTCCCGGGACAGGGGAACACTGAAGCTTTCTTT. Encoded protein: CASVPGQGNTEAFF. The chain recombines TRBV7-9 with TRBJ1-1; TRBD1 matches at 9 bases. CDR1 is SEHNR and CDR2 is FQNEAQ in the germline V gene (reference sequence). V shed 8 bases, J shed 1 base, and the junction held 5 bases outside the gene matches. The CDR3 spans 14 residues. Variable domain in full (rest from reference TRBV7-9 and TRBJ1-1): DTGVSQNPRHKITKRGQNVTFRCDPISEHNRLYWYRQTLGQGPEFLTYFQNEAQLEKSRLLSDRFSAERPKGSFSTLEIQRTEQGDSAMYLCASVPGQGNTEAFFGQGTRLTVV.

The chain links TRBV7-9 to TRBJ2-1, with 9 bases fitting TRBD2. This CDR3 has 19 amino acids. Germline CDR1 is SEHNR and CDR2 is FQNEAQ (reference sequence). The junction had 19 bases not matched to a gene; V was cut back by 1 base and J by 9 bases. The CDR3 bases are TGTGCCAGCAGCTTAGGTCGGCTAGCGGGAATGGTGATATACGGTGAGCAGTTCTTC. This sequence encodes CASSLGRLAGMVIYGEQFF.

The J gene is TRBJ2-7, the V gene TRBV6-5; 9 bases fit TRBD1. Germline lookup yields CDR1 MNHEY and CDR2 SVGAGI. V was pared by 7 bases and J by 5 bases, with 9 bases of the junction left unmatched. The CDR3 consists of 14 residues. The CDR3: CASTRQGVDDEQYF. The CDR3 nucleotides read TGTGCCAGCACGAGACAGGGGGTAGACGACGAGCAGTACTTC.

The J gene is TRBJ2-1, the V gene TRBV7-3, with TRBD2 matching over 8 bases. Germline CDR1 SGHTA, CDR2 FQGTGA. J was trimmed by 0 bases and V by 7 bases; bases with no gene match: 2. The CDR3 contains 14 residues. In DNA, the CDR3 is TGTGCCAGCAAAAGCGGGAGCTCCTACAATGAGCAGTTCTTC. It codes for CASKSGSSYNEQFF.

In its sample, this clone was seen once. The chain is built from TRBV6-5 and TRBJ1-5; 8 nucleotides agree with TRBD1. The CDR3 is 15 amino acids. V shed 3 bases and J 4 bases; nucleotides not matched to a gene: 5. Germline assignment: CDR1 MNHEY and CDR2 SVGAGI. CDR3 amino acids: CASSYAGGRNQPQHF. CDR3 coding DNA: TGTGCCAGCAGTTATGCAGGGGGCAGGAATCAGCCCCAGCATTTT.

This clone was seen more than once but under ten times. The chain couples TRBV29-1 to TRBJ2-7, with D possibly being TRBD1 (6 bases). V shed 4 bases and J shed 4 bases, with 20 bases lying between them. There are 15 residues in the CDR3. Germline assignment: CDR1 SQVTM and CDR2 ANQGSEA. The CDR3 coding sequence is TGCAGCGTTGCTCAAGGGGGTGGCTCGGTTTACGAGCAGTACTTC. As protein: CSVAQGGGSVYEQYF.

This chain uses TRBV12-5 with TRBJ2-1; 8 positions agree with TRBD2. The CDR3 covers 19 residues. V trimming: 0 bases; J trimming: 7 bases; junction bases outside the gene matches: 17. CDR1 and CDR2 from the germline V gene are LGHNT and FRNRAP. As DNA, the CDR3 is TGTGCTAGTGGTTTGGTTACGTTGTGGCCGGGACTAGAGAAAAATGAGCAGTTCTTC. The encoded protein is CASGLVTLWPGLEKNEQFF.

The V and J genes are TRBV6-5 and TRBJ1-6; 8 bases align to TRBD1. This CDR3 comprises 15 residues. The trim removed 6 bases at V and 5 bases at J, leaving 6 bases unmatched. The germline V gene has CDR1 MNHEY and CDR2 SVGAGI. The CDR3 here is CASRTDRANNSPLHF. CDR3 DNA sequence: TGTGCCAGCAGGACGGACAGGGCGAATAATTCACCCCTCCACTTT.

In DNA, the CDR3 is TGTGCCAGCAGCTTGGGTGCAGGAAATCAGCCCCAGCATTTT. Translated: CASSLGAGNQPQHF. The chain uses TRBV5-4 and TRBJ1-5; D uncertain. Germline loops: CDR1 SGHNT, CDR2 YYREEE (reference sequence). The CDR3 sequence is 14 residues long. Trimming removed 0 bases at V and 4 bases at J, with 8 bases between.

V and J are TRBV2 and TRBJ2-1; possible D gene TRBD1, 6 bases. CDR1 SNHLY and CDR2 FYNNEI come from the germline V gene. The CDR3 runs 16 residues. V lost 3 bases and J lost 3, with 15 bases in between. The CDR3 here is CASSEGRGAVYNEQFF. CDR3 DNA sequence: TGTGCCAGCAGTGAGGGCAGGGGCGCCGTCTACAATGAGCAGTTCTTC.

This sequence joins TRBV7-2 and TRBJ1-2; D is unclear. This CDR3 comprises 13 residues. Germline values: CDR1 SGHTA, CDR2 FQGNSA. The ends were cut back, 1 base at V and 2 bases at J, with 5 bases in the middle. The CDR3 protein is CASSLGGNYGYTF. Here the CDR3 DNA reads TGTGCCAGCAGCTTAGGAGGAAACTATGGCTACACCTTC.

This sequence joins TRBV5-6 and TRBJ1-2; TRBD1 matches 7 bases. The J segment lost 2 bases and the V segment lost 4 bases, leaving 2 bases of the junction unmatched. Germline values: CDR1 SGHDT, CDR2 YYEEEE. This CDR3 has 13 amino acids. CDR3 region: CASSLGQNYGYTF. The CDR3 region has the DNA TGTGCCAGCAGCCTGGGACAGAACTATGGCTACACCTTC.

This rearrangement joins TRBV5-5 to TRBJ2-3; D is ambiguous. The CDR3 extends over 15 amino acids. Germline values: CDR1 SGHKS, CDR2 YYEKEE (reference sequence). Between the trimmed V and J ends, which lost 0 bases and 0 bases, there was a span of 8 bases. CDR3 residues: CASSLATDSTDTQYF. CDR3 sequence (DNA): TGTGCCAGCAGCTTGGCAACAGATAGCACAGATACGCAGTATTTT.

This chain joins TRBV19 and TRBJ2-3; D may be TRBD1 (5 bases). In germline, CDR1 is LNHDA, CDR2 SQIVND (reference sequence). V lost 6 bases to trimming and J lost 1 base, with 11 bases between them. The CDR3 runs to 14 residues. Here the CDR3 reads CASRDSLGTDTQYF. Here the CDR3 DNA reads TGTGCCAGTAGAGACAGTCTAGGCACAGATACGCAGTATTTT.

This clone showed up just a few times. The CDR3 nucleotides are TGTGCCAGCAGCTTAGATCGTGTCTCCCGGAGCCCAGCTTTCTTT. Its protein is CASSLDRVSRSPAFF. The V gene is TRBV7-9, the J gene TRBJ1-1; D gene unclear. CDR1 is SEHNR and CDR2 is FQNEAQ in the germline V gene (reference sequence). V lost 1 base and J lost 10, with 19 bases in between. The CDR3 extends over 15 amino acids.